This TCR beta chain was captured by sequencing in a study of T-cell reconstitution after alpha-beta-depleted transplantation in children. General study points: At day 60, the high TCRbeta diversity found in some patients originated from recipient T cells and thymic progenitors that had survived. From newly produced T cells came most of the T-cell counts and diversity one year after transplant. Alpha-beta T cells present about two months after transplant were reported to originate from several hundred expanded graft clones.

It was with unique molecular identifiers that the TCRbeta library was prepared. TCRdb reprocessed the PCR reads with MiXCR, giving one entry per CDR3 protein. The top ten clones hold 36% of a sample with almost 600,000 distinct CDR3 sequences, 20% to 30% of them seen once. Germline loops: CDR1 SGHRS, CDR2 YFSETQ. V was cut by 0 bases and J by 0 bases, with 12 bases left in between. The CDR3 has 17 residues. This clonotype was detected only a few times. The antigen remains unidentified. The clonotype originates from a boy younger than two with Wiskott-Aldrich syndrome, due to receive a stem cell transplant. The rearrangement links TRBV5-1 to TRBJ1-4; D is ambiguous. The sequencing used PBMCs, collected before TCRalphabeta/CD19-depleted stem cell transplant. The CDR3 DNA reads TGCGCCAGCAGCTTGGGCATCCTGGGAGCAACTAATGAAAAACTGTTTTTT. Amino acids: CASSLGILGATNEKLFF.